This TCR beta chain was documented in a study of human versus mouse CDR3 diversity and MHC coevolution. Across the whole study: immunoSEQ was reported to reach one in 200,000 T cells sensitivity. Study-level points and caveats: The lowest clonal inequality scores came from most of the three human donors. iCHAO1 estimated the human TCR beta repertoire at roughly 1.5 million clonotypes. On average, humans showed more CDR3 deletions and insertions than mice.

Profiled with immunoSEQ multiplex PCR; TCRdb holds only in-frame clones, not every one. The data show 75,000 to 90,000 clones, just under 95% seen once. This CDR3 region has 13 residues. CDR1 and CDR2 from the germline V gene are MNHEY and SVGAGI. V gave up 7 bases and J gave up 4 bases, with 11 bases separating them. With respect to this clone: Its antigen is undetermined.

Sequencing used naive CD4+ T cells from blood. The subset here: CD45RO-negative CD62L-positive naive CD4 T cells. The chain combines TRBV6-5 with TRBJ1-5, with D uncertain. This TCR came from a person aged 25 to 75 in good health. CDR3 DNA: TGTGCCAGCACTAGAGGGTTTAATCAGCCCCAGCATTTT. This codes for CASTRGFNQPQHF.